This TCR beta chain derives from a study of blood T cell repertoires in COVID-19. Repertoires were generated with immunoSEQ multiplex PCR, while TCRdb's copy carries only in-frame clones and drops some. Of tens of thousands of clones listed, around 84% are singletons. This CDR3 has 12 residues. V gave up 4 bases and J gave up 8 bases, with 8 bases separating them. Germline V gene sequence: CDR1 KGHSH, CDR2 LQKENI. This chain links TRBV18 with TRBJ1-4; no clear D gene. Material: peripheral blood. This receptor was obtained from a woman aged 80 or over in a cohort sampled during active or convalescent COVID-19. CDR3 in amino acids: CASSLYEEKLFF. The CDR3 DNA sequence: TGTGCCAGCTCACTCTACGAGGAAAAACTGTTTTTT.